The 9 T cell receptor beta chains below come from one sample, sequenced in a study of shared clonotypes between healthy human individuals. Terminally differentiated effector memory CD45RA+ cells were excluded from the naive CD8 cells, which were CD45RO-negative and positively selected for CCR7. The data were produced by immunoSEQ multiplex PCR, yet TCRdb's version contains in-frame clones alone and is incomplete. The data show 1.5 million to 2.5 million clones, with about 94% seen just once and roughly 1.2% held by the top ten. The specimen was naive CD8+ T cells sorted from blood. These receptors came from a man aged 18 to 30 in good health.

This clone was recorded only once. V gene TRBV28 combines with J gene TRBJ2-7; either TRBD1 or TRBD2 may supply D (5 bases each). The CDR3 covers 17 residues. Germline V gene data show CDR1 as MDHEN and CDR2 as SYDVKM. V was shortened by 5 bases and J by 0 bases, with 20 bases between the two germline ends. The CDR3: CASSHRRGGRVSYEQYF. The CDR3, as DNA: TGTGCCAGCAGTCACCGTCGGGGCGGCCGGGTCTCCTACGAGCAGTACTTC.

V and J are TRBV27 and TRBJ1-1; 7 nucleotides align to TRBD1. CDR3 size: 13 residues. V gave up 8 bases and J gave up 3 bases; unmatched junction bases: 6. CDR1 is MNHEY, CDR2 SMNVEV, per germline (reference sequence). In nucleotides, the CDR3 is TGTGCCAGCCACGGGACAGCTCACACTGAAGCTTTCTTT. Its translation: CASHGTAHTEAFF.

Points on this clone: The same CDR3 is also encoded by other DNA sequences in this sample. The gene calls are TRBV9 and TRBJ2-1; D is undetermined. The CDR3 totals 14 residues. The V gene lost 0 bases and the J gene lost 5 bases, with 9 bases spanning the gap. Looked up from germline, CDR1 is SGDLS and CDR2 is YYNGEE. In DNA, the CDR3 is TGTGCCAGCAGCGTAGGAGGCAGTGACAATGAGCAGTTCTTC. Its translation is CASSVGGSDNEQFF.

V gene TRBV28 combines with J gene TRBJ2-7; D perhaps matches TRBD1 (5 bases). This CDR3 spans 14 amino acids. CDR1 MDHEN and CDR2 SYDVKM come from the germline V gene. The V gene lost 3 bases and the J gene lost 7 bases, with 16 bases spanning the gap. The DNA of the CDR3 is TGTGCCAGCAGTTTCGTCCCAGGGTTTCAGGAGCAGTACTTC. Its protein product is CASSFVPGFQEQYF.

J is TRBJ2-7 and V is TRBV7-5; the table's D gene call, TRBD1, was not cross checked with the DNA. TRBV7-5 is labeled a pseudogene. CDR3 length: 15 amino acids. The CDR3 loop is CARPELGTGVYEQYF. The CDR3 region has the DNA TGTGCCAGACCAGAGCTTGGGACAGGGGTTTACGAGCAGTACTTC.

The J gene is TRBJ2-3, the V gene TRBV9; 10 bases agree with TRBD2. Unmatched junction bases numbered 10, after V lost 2 bases and J lost 1 base. Germline-derived CDR1 and CDR2 are SGDLS and YYNGEE. The CDR3 has 18 residues. CDR3 nucleotide sequence: TGTGCCAGCAGCGTTCAGCTAGCGGGAGTCGTCGGCACAGATACGCAGTATTTT. It yields the protein CASSVQLAGVVGTDTQYF.

This rearrangement joins TRBV5-6 to TRBJ2-5, with D unclear. This CDR3 contains 16 residues. Germline loops: CDR1 SGHDT, CDR2 YYEEEE. V was cut by 1 base and J by 1 base, with 14 bases left in between. The chain's CDR3 is CASSLFSPGPQETQYF. DNA of the CDR3: TGTGCCAGCAGCTTGTTTTCCCCCGGCCCCCAAGAGACCCAGTACTTC.

A single count supports this clone. V is TRBV4-3 and J is TRBJ2-1, with D unclear. V gave up 1 base and J gave up 7 bases, with 14 bases separating them. The CDR3 is made up of 15 amino acids. Germline V gives CDR1 LGHNA, CDR2 YSLEER. The chain's CDR3 is CASSQGGPLRNEQFF. DNA for the CDR3: TGCGCCAGCAGCCAAGGAGGCCCCCTTCGTAATGAGCAGTTCTTC.

The chain employs TRBV27 and TRBJ2-1; TRBD2 matches 8 bases. The J segment lost 3 bases and the V segment lost 0 bases, leaving 4 bases of the junction unmatched. Germline CDR1 reads MNHEY; CDR2 reads SMNVEV (reference sequence). The CDR3 loop spans 16 amino acids. The CDR3 DNA reads as TGTGCCAGCAGTTTATCAGGCGGGGGGTACTACAATGAGCAGTTCTTC. This codes for CASSLSGGGYYNEQFF.